This passage covers 2 T cell receptor beta chains from one sample sequenced in a study of early T cells in non-severe SARS-CoV-2 infection. TCRdb re-analysed the 5' RACE reads in MiXCR, keeping a single row per CDR3 protein. The sample includes approximately 77,000 distinct CDR3 sequences, approximately 5% seen only once; the top ten take around 7.3%. Sequencing was performed on whole blood, taken at baseline. The source is an adult who was a healthcare worker with PCR-confirmed SARS-CoV-2 infection or an uninfected control (not recorded which).

This clonotype was seen ten or more times. This chain uses TRBV6-5 with TRBJ2-3; 11 bases fit TRBD2. After removal of 4 bases from V and 4 bases from J, the junction contained 7 bases not matched to a gene. CDR1 and CDR2 (germline): MNHEY, SVGAGI. This CDR3 is built from 16 residues. The DNA for the CDR3 is TGTGCCAGCAGTTCTTTAGCGGGAGGGCCTCCAGATACGCAGTATTTT. Translated: CASSSLAGGPPDTQYF.

The sample holds many counts of this clonotype. The gene calls are TRBV18 and TRBJ1-1; D remains unclear. CDR3 size: 15 residues. V was pared by 6 bases and J by 0 bases, with 14 bases between. Germline CDR1 reads KGHSH; CDR2 reads LQKENI. CDR3 residues: CASSPSNRLNTEAFF. As DNA, the CDR3 is TGTGCCAGCTCCCCCTCAAACCGCCTGAACACTGAAGCTTTCTTT.